A single sample gave rise to the 31 T cell receptor beta chains below, sequenced in a study of shared clonotypes between healthy human individuals. The assay was immunoSEQ multiplex PCR, and TCRdb's table has in-frame clones only and misses some. The data contain fewer than 850,000 clones, about two thirds of them singletons. Sequences were obtained from memory CD4+ T cells sorted from blood. Noted subset: CD45RA-negative fraction. All receptors come from a woman in her 30s in good health.

This clone was recorded a few times. J is TRBJ1-1 and V is TRBV19; 7 bases are a match to TRBD1. The germline gives CDR1 LNHDA, CDR2 SQIVND (reference sequence). J lost 3 bases, V lost 5 bases, and 6 bases had no gene match. The CDR3 sequence is 14 residues long. CDR3 sequence (DNA): TGTGCCAGTAGTCAATTCACAGGGGACACTGAAGCTTTCTTT. This translates into CASSQFTGDTEAFF. The full variable domain, rest sourced from reference TRBV19 and TRBJ1-1, is DGGITQSPKYLFRKEGQNVTLSCEQNLNHDAMYWYRQDPGQGLRLIYYSQIVNDFQKGDIAEGYSVSREKKESFPLTVTSAQKNPTAFYLCASSQFTGDTEAFFGQGTRLTVV.

The chain links TRBV6-5 to TRBJ1-1, with 9 bases fitting TRBD1. V was pared by 4 bases and J by 10 bases, with 4 bases of the junction left unmatched. CDR3 size: 12 residues. Germline values: CDR1 MNHEY, CDR2 SVGAGI. This CDR3 is CASSSRDRVAFF. The CDR3 coding sequence is TGTGCCAGCAGTTCACGGGACAGGGTAGCTTTCTTT.

The J gene is TRBJ2-5, the V gene TRBV28; TRBD2 matches 7 bases. CDR3 length: 16 amino acids. CDR1 is MDHEN and CDR2 is SYDVKM in the germline V gene. J was trimmed by 5 bases and V by 1 base; bases with no gene match: 10. In nucleotides, the CDR3 is TGTGCCAGCAGTTTATTCAGCGGAGCGGGAAGGGAGACCCAGTACTTC. Amino acid sequence: CASSLFSGAGRETQYF.

The chain employs TRBV27 and TRBJ1-1; D is perhaps TRBD1 (6 bases). The V and J ends lost 5 bases and 7 bases respectively, with 17 bases between them. The CDR3 covers 14 residues. Per germline, CDR1 MNHEY and CDR2 SMNVEV (reference sequence). CDR3 protein: CASSKKGGLDEAFF. The CDR3, as DNA: TGTGCCAGCAGTAAAAAAGGGGGGCTGGATGAAGCTTTCTTT.

This CDR3 is CASSLDSGRIHNEQFF. In DNA form, the CDR3 reads TGTGCCAGCAGCTTAGATAGCGGGAGAATCCACAATGAGCAGTTCTTC. This chain links TRBV5-6 with TRBJ2-1, with 9 nucleotides matching TRBD2. The V gene's germline CDR1 is SGHDT and CDR2 YYEEEE. This CDR3 comprises 16 residues. The V and J ends lost 2 bases and 5 bases, in that order; junction bases with no gene match: 8.

This rearrangement joins TRBV15 to TRBJ1-3; the match to TRBD1 covers 7 bases. V trimming: 5 bases; J trimming: 3 bases; junction bases outside the gene matches: 10. Germline values: CDR1 LNHNV, CDR2 YYDKDF (reference sequence). The CDR3 contains 16 residues. Here the CDR3 reads CATSWGRGLVGNTIYF. CDR3 nucleotides: TGTGCCACCAGCTGGGGGAGGGGGCTGGTTGGAAACACCATATATTTT.

This chain joins TRBV27 and TRBJ2-7; no clear D gene. Germline values: CDR1 MNHEY, CDR2 SMNVEV (reference sequence). This CDR3 spans 16 amino acids. V lost 5 bases to trimming and J lost 3 bases, with 20 bases between them. In nucleotides, the CDR3 is TGTGCCAGCAGTCCCAGCTGGGGTTCGACCATCTACGAGCAGTACTTC. The encoded protein is CASSPSWGSTIYEQYF.

The chain couples TRBV7-2 to TRBJ1-2; 7 nucleotides line up with TRBD1. V was clipped by 5 bases and J by 6 bases; unmatched bases: 9. Germline CDR1 reads SGHTA; CDR2 reads FQGNSA. The CDR3 length is 14 residues. Here the CDR3 reads CASSIRYGQDGYTF. DNA of the CDR3: TGTGCCAGCAGCATACGCTATGGACAGGATGGCTACACCTTC.

This clone has just a few counts. Other nucleotide sequences from this sample produce the same CDR3. V gene TRBV18 combines with J gene TRBJ2-7; D remains ambiguous. The CDR3 sequence is 11 residues long. Germline V gene sequence: CDR1 KGHSH, CDR2 LQKENI. Trimming removed 2 bases at V and 3 bases at J, with 2 bases between. The CDR3 sequence: CASSPGYEQYF. The CDR3 DNA reads as TGTGCCAGCTCACCAGGCTACGAGCAGTACTTC. Full variable domain (missing parts from reference TRBV18 and TRBJ2-7): NAGVMQNPRHLVRRRGQEARLRCSPMKGHSHVYWYRQLPEEGLKFMVYLQKENIIDESGMPKERFSAEFPKEGPSILRIQQVVRGDSAAYFCASSPGYEQYFGPGTRLTVT.

This chain joins TRBV2 and TRBJ1-2; D is undetermined. CDR1 and CDR2 (germline): SNHLY, FYNNEI. CDR3 length: 12 amino acids. The germline V and J ends were trimmed by 7 bases and 5 bases, with 11 bases remaining between them. CDR3 coding DNA: TGTGCCAGCACGGGTCTTAGGTATGGCTACACCTTC. Translating it yields CASTGLRYGYTF.

This chain links TRBV28 with TRBJ1-1, with TRBD1 as a possible D gene (5 bases). Per germline, CDR1 MDHEN and CDR2 SYDVKM. The CDR3 totals 13 residues. Trimming pared 8 bases from V and 10 bases from J, leaving 20 bases between. CDR3 DNA: TGTGCCAGCGGAGGGGTGGCGGAGAGGCCAGCTTTCTTT. It translates to CASGGVAERPAFF.

Many counts were recorded for this clone. The chain's CDR3 is CASSPDRVFVHEQYF. The CDR3 bases are TGTGCCAGCTCACCAGACAGGGTGTTTGTCCACGAGCAGTACTTC. The chain recombines TRBV18 with TRBJ2-7; 7 bases align to TRBD1. This CDR3 contains 15 residues. Germline CDR1 KGHSH, CDR2 LQKENI. The junction had 9 bases not matched to a gene; V was cut back by 2 bases and J by 5 bases.

This rearrangement joins TRBV18 to TRBJ1-3; D is undetermined. The CDR3 is 14 amino acids. Germline lookup yields CDR1 KGHSH and CDR2 LQKENI. Trimming cost V 4 bases and J 0 bases, with 7 bases left between them. The CDR3: CASSLGNSGNTIYF. The CDR3 region has the DNA TGTGCCAGCTCACTAGGGAACTCTGGAAACACCATATATTTT.

In this sample, this clone turned up a few times. The V and J genes are TRBV6-1 and TRBJ2-7; 11 positions agree with TRBD2. V trimming: 2 bases; J trimming: 2 bases; junction bases outside the gene matches: 5. Germline-derived CDR1 and CDR2 are MNHNS and SASEGT. The CDR3 has 16 amino acids. The CDR3 DNA is TGTGCCAGCAGTGAACGTAGCGGGAGGGGAACCTACGAGCAGTACTTC. Its translation is CASSERSGRGTYEQYF.

The chain is built from TRBV10-3 and TRBJ2-1, with D possibly TRBD1 on 6 matching bases. Per germline, CDR1 ENHRY and CDR2 SYGVKD. Trimming shortened V by 9 bases and J by 8 bases, and 20 bases separated the two germline ends. This CDR3 contains 14 residues. The CDR3 DNA reads as TGTGCCATAAAGGGTCACAGGGTCGGGGATGAGCAGTTCTTC. Translation: CAIKGHRVGDEQFF.

This chain connects TRBV10-3 to TRBJ2-7; 8 nucleotides line up with TRBD1. Germline CDR1 reads ENHRY; CDR2 reads SYGVKD. This CDR3 has 17 residues. V shed 2 bases, J shed 2 bases, and the junction held 11 bases outside the gene matches. The CDR3 DNA reads as TGTGCCATCAGTGAGCCCGGACAGGGATCGGGCCCCTACGAGCAGTACTTC. Amino acid sequence: CAISEPGQGSGPYEQYF.

The chain recombines TRBV6-1 with TRBJ2-3, with D uncertain. Deletions cut 4 bases from V and 0 bases from J, with 11 bases between. CDR1 MNHNS and CDR2 SASEGT come from the germline V gene. The CDR3 consists of 15 residues. The CDR3 loop is CASSVLRVSTDTQYF. CDR3 nucleotide sequence: TGTGCCAGCAGTGTTCTTAGGGTTAGCACAGATACGCAGTATTTT.

The J gene is TRBJ2-5, the V gene TRBV5-6; 8 positions match TRBD1. The CDR3 contains 17 residues. V shed 3 bases and J 4 bases; nucleotides not matched to a gene: 14. CDR1 and CDR2 (germline): SGHDT, YYEEEE. CDR3 loop: CASSSEGRGHLGETQYF. As DNA, the CDR3 is TGTGCCAGCAGCTCAGAGGGCAGGGGGCATCTTGGAGAGACCCAGTACTTC.

This clone occurred many times. The rearrangement uses TRBV14 and TRBJ1-1, with no clear D. The CDR3 has 14 amino acids. V was shortened by 10 bases and J by 5 bases, with 20 bases between the two germline ends. Germline V gives CDR1 SGHDN, CDR2 FVKESK. The CDR3 sequence: CATDIPGVWTEAFF. The CDR3 DNA follows: TGTGCCACCGATATCCCCGGGGTCTGGACTGAAGCTTTCTTT.

The chain employs TRBV4-1 and TRBJ1-1, with TRBD1 identical over 8 bases. The V and J ends lost 1 base and 5 bases, in that order; junction bases with no gene match: 18. The CDR3 sequence is 19 residues long. Looked up from germline, CDR1 is MGHRA and CDR2 is YSYEKL. As DNA, the CDR3 is TGCGCCAGCAGCCAAGTTGACCCATTTTTCGGACAGGGAAAAACTGAAGCTTTCTTT. Amino acids: CASSQVDPFFGQGKTEAFF.

The chain has TRBV5-6 and TRBJ2-3, with D possibly matching TRBD1 (5 bases). Trimming removed 0 bases from V and 5 bases from J, with 7 bases in between. The CDR3 runs 13 residues. CDR1 and CDR2 (germline): SGHDT, YYEEEE. This CDR3 reads CASSLGDRDTQYF. DNA for the CDR3: TGTGCCAGCAGCTTGGGCGACAGAGATACGCAGTATTTT.

The V call is TRBV27, the J call TRBJ1-5; TRBD1 matches 8 bases. Trimming cost V 6 bases and J 4 bases; bases outside gene matches: 17. The CDR3 consists of 18 residues. Per germline, CDR1 MNHEY and CDR2 SMNVEV (reference sequence). The CDR3 loop is CASRPHGDRTKPNQPQHF. The CDR3 region has the DNA TGTGCCAGCAGACCCCACGGGGACAGGACTAAACCGAATCAGCCCCAGCATTTT.

This chain links TRBV6-4 with TRBJ1-4, with D uncertain. Germline V gene lookup returns CDR1 MRHNA and CDR2 SNTAGT. V was shortened by 0 bases and J by 9 bases, with 8 bases between the two germline ends. The CDR3 covers 13 residues. CDR3 loop: CASSDSDGKKLFF. The CDR3, as DNA: TGTGCCAGCAGTGACTCGGACGGGAAAAAACTGTTTTTT.

V is TRBV28 and J is TRBJ1-6; D is undetermined. Germline V lookup: CDR1 MDHEN, CDR2 SYDVKM. With 8 bases removed from V and 5 bases from J, the gap between germline ends came to 10 bases. This CDR3 has 13 residues. CDR3 amino acids: CASDPENNSPLHF. The CDR3 DNA sequence: TGTGCCAGCGATCCGGAAAATAATTCACCCCTCCACTTT.

This rearrangement joins TRBV28 to TRBJ2-1; D is uncertain. Germline V CDR1 and CDR2: MDHEN, SYDVKM. Trimming shortened V by 3 bases and J by 7 bases, and 4 bases separated the two germline ends. The CDR3 runs 11 residues. The CDR3 nucleotides read TGTGCCAGCAGTTTCCAGAATGAGCAGTTCTTC. Translated: CASSFQNEQFF.

This clone was seen a single time. A read error is possible here, since a much larger clone lies one base away. V gene TRBV7-8 combines with J gene TRBJ1-2; the D is unclear. Between the trimmed V and J ends, which lost 0 bases and 2 bases, there was a span of 4 bases. There are 13 residues in the CDR3. Per germline, CDR1 SGHVS and CDR2 FQNEAQ. CDR3 sequence reads: CASSLANNYGYTF. CDR3 in DNA: TGTGCCAGCAGCTTAGCGAACAACTATGGCTACACCTTC.

The CDR3 bases are TGTGCCAGCAGCTTTACTCAGAATCAGCCCCAGCATTTT. Residues: CASSFTQNQPQHF. The V call is TRBV7-6, the J call TRBJ1-5; D gene uncertain. CDR3 length: 13 residues. Trimming pared 3 bases from V and 4 bases from J, leaving 7 bases between. The germline gives CDR1 SGHVS, CDR2 FNYEAQ.

The chain carries TRBV4-1 and TRBJ2-7; possibly TRBD2 for D (6 bases). The CDR3 runs to 16 residues. V was trimmed by 1 base and J by 2 bases, leaving 15 bases between them. Germline V CDR1 and CDR2: MGHRA, YSYEKL. The CDR3 loop is CASSQVPGTDAYEQYF. CDR3 coding DNA: TGCGCCAGCAGCCAAGTTCCCGGGACTGATGCCTACGAGCAGTACTTC.

This clone was observed once. The chain recombines TRBV29-1 with TRBJ1-2, with TRBD1 matching over 7 bases. The V segment lost 6 bases and the J segment 1 base; nucleotides outside the gene matches: 8. Per germline, CDR1 SQVTM and CDR2 ANQGSEA. The CDR3 is 14 residues long. The CDR3 coding sequence is TGCAGCGTGGGTGGGACAGCAATTAACTATGGCTACACCTTC. This translates into CSVGGTAINYGYTF. Using reference TRBV29-1 and TRBJ1-2 for the parts outside the CDR3, the full variable domain is SAVISQKPSRDICQRGTSLTIQCQVDSQVTMMFWYRQQPGQSLTLIATANQGSEATYESGFVIDKFPISRPNLTFSTLTVSNMSPEDSSIYLCSVGGTAINYGYTFGSGTRLTVV.

This chain joins TRBV5-1 and TRBJ1-2; D unresolved. This CDR3 comprises 14 residues. Germline V lookup: CDR1 SGHRS, CDR2 YFSETQ. V was clipped by 2 bases and J by 0 bases, with 8 bases between them. The DNA of the CDR3 is TGCGCCAGCAGCTTAGGTTGGACTAACTATGGCTACACCTTC. As protein: CASSLGWTNYGYTF.

This clone was recorded many times. Other DNA variants within this sample encode the same CDR3. The chain employs TRBV5-4 and TRBJ2-3; tentatively, D is TRBD1 (6 bases). Germline assignment: CDR1 SGHNT and CDR2 YYREEE (reference sequence). V lost 0 bases and J 6 bases, leaving 8 bases between the germline ends. CDR3 size: 13 residues. This CDR3 is CASSLVGADTQYF. CDR3 nucleotide sequence: TGTGCCAGCAGCTTGGTGGGGGCGGATACGCAGTATTTT.